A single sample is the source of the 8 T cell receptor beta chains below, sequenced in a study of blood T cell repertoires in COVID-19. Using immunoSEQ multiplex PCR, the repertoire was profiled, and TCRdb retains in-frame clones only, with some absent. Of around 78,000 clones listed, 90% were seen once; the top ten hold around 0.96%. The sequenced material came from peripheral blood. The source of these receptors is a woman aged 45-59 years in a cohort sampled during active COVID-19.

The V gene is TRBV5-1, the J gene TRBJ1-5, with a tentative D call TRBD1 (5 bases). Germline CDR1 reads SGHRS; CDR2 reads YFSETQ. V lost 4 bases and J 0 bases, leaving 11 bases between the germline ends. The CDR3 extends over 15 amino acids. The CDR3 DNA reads TGCGCCAGCAGCCCCGGGGGAACTAGCAATCAGCCCCAGCATTTT. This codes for CASSPGGTSNQPQHF.

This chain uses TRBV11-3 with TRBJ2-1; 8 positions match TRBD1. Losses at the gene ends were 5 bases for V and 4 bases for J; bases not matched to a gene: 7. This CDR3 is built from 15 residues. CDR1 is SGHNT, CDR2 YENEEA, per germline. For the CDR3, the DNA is TGTGCCAGCAGCGAAGGGGGGACAGGTTACAATGAGCAGTTCTTC. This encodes CASSEGGTGYNEQFF.

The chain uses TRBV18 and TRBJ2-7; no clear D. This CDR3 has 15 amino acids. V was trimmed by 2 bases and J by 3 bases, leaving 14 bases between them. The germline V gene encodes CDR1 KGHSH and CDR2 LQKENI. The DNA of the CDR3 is TGTGCCAGCTCACCAAATGAAGGTCGCGGCTACGAGCAGTACTTC. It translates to CASSPNEGRGYEQYF.

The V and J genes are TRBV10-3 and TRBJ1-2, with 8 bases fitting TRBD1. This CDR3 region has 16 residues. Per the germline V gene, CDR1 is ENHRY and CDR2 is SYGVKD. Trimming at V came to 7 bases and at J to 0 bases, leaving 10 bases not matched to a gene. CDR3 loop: CAINQPGQESNYGYTF. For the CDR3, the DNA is TGTGCCATCAACCAACCGGGACAGGAGTCTAACTATGGCTACACCTTC.

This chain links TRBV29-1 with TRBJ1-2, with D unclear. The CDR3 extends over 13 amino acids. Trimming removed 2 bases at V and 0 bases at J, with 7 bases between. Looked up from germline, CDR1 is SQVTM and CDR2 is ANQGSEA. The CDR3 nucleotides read TGCAGCGTTGAACACGGAGCTAACTATGGCTACACCTTC. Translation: CSVEHGANYGYTF.

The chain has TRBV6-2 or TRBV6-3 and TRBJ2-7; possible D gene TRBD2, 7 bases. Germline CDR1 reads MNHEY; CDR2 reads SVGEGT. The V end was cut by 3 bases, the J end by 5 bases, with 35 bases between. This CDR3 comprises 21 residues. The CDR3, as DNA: TGTGCCAGCAGTTATAGGAGACAGGTCTTCCATCTAGCGGTCGATGGCCACGAGCAGTACTTC. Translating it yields CASSYRRQVFHLAVDGHEQYF.

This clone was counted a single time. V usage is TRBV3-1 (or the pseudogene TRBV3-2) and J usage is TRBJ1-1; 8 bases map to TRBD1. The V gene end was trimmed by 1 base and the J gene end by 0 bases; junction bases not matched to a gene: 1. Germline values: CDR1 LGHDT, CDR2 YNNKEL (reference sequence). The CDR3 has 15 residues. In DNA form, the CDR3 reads TGTGCCAGCAGCCAAGTACAGGGGGTGAACACTGAAGCTTTCTTT. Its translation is CASSQVQGVNTEAFF.

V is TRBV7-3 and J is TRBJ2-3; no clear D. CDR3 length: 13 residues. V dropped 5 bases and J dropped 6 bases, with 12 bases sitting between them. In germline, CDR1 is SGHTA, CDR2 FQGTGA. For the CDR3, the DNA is TGTGCCAGCAGCCCCCAAGCTCTGGATACGCAGTATTTT. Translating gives CASSPQALDTQYF.